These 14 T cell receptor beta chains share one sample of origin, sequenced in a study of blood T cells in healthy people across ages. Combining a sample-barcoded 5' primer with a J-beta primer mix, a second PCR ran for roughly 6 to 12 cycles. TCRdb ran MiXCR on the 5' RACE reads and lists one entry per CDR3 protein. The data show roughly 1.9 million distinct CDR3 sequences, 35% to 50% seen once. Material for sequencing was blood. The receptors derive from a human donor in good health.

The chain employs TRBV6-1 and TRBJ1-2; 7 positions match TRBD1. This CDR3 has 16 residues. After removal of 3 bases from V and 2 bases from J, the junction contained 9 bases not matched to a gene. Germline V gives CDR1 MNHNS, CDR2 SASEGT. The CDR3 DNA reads TGTGCCAGCAGTGATCCTCACAGGGGACTCAACTATGGCTACACCTTC. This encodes CASSDPHRGLNYGYTF.

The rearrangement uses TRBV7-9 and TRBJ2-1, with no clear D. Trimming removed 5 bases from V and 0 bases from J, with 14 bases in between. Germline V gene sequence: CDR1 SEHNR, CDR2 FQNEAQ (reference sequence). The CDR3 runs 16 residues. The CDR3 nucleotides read TGTGCCAGCAGCGCTATGTTCACCTCCTCCTACAATGAGCAGTTCTTC. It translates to CASSAMFTSSYNEQFF. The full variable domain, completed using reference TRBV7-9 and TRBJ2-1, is DTGVSQNPRHKITKRGQNVTFRCDPISEHNRLYWYRQTLGQGPEFLTYFQNEAQLEKSRLLSDRFSAERPKGSFSTLEIQRTEQGDSAMYLCASSAMFTSSYNEQFFGPGTRLTVL.

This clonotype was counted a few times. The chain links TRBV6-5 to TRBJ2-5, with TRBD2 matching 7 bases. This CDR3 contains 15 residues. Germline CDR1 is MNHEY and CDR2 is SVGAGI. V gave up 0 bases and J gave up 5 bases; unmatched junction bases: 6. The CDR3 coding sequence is TGTGCCAGCAGTTACTCGACAGCGGGGCGGGAGACCCAGTACTTC. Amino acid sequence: CASSYSTAGRETQYF.

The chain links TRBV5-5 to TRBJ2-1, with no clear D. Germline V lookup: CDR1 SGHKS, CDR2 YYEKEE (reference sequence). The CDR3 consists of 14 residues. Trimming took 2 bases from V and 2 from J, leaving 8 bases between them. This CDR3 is CASSFHPTYNEQFF. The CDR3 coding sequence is TGTGCCAGCAGCTTCCACCCAACCTACAATGAGCAGTTCTTC.

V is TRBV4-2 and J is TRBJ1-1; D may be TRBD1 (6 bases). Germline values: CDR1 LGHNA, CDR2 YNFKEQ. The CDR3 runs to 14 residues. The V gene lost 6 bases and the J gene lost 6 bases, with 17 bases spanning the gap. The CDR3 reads CASRQTGTGAEAFF. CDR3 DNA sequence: TGTGCCAGCAGACAGACAGGTACTGGGGCTGAAGCTTTCTTT.

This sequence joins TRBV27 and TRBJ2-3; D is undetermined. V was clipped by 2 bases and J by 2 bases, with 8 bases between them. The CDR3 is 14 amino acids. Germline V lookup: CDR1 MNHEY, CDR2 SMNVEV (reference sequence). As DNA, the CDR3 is TGTGCCAGCAGTTTAGAGATCGCCACAGATACGCAGTATTTT. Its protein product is CASSLEIATDTQYF.

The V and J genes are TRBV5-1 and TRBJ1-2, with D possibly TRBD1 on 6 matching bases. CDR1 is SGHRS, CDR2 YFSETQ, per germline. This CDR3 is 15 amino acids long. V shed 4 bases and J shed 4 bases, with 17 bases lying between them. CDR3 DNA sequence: TGCGCCAGCAGCCCGGCCGAGGACAGACCCTATGGCTACACCTTC. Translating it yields CASSPAEDRPYGYTF.

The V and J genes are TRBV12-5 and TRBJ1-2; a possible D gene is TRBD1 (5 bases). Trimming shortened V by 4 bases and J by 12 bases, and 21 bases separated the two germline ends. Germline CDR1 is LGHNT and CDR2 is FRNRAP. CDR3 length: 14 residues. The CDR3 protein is CASGSPAGRVVNTF. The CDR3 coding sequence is TGTGCTAGTGGTTCCCCGGCAGGGAGGGTTGTAAACACCTTC.

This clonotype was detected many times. CDR3 coding DNA: TGTGCCAGCTCCCAAGGACAGAACTACGAGCAGTACTTC. Protein sequence: CASSQGQNYEQYF. The chain uses TRBV7-6 and TRBJ2-7; the D gene is possibly TRBD1 (6 bases). V was clipped by 8 bases and J by 3 bases, with 14 bases between them. This CDR3 region has 13 residues. Germline-derived CDR1 and CDR2 are SGHVS and FNYEAQ. Filled out from reference TRBV7-6 and TRBJ2-7, the complete variable domain reads GAGVSQSPRYKVTKRGQDVALRCDPISGHVSLYWYRQALGQGPEFLTYFNYEAQQDKSGLPNDRFSAERPEGSISTLTIQRTEQRDSAMYRCASSQGQNYEQYFGPGTRLTVT.

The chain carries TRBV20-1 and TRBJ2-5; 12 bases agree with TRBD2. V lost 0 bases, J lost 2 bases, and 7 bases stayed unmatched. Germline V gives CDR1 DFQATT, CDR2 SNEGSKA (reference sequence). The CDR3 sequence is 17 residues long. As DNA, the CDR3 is TGCAGTGCTAGAGATTTTCTAGCGGGGGGGAAACAAGAGACCCAGTACTTC. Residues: CSARDFLAGGKQETQYF.

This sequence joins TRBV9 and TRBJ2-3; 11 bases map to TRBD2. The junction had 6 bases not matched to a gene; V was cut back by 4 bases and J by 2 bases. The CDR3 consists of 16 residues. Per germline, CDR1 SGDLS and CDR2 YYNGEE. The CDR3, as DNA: TGTGCCAGCAGCCCTAGCGGGGGGATTCCCACAGATACGCAGTATTTT. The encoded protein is CASSPSGGIPTDTQYF.

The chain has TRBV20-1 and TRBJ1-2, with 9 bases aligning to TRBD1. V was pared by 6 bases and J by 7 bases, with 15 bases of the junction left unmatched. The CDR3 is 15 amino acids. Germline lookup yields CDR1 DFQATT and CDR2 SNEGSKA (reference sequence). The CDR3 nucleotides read TGCAGTGCCCTTCTACTAGACAGGGGGGCCGGTGGCTACACCTTC. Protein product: CSALLLDRGAGGYTF.

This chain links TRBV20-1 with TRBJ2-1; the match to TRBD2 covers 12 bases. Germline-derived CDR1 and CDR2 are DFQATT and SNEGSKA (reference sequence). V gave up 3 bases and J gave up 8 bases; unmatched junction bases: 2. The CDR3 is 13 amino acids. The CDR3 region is CSASPSGGDEQFF. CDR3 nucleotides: TGCAGTGCTAGTCCTAGCGGGGGGGATGAGCAGTTCTTC.

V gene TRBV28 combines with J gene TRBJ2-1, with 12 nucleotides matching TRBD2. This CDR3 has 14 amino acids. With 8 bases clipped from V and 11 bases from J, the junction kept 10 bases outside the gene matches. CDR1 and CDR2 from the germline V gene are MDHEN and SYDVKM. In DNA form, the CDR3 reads TGTGCCAGCGAGCTAGCGGGGGGGACTTTCCAGCAGTTCTTC. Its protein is CASELAGGTFQQFF.